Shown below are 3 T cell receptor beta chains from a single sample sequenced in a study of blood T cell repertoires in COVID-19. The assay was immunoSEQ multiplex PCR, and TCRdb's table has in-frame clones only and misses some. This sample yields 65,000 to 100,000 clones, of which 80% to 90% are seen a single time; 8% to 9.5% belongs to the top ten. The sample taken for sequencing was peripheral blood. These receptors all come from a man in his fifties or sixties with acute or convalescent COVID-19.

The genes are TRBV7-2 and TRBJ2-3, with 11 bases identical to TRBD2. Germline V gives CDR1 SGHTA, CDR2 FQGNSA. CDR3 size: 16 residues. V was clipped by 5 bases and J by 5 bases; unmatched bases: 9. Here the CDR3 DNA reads TGTGCCAGCAGCAACTCCGGGCTAGCGGGGGGAGATACGCAGTATTTT. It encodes CASSNSGLAGGDTQYF. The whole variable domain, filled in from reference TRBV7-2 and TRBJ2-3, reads GAGVSQSPSNKVTEKGKDVELRCDPISGHTALYWYRQSLGQGLEFLIYFQGNSAPDKSGLPSDRFSAERTGGSVSTLTIQRTQQEDSAVYLCASSNSGLAGGDTQYFGPGTRLTVL.

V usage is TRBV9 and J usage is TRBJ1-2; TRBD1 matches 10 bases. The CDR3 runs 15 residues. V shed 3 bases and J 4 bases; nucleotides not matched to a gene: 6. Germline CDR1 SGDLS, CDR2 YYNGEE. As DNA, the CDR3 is TGTGCCAGCAGCGCCGGGACAGGGGTAGCCTATGGCTACACCTTC. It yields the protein CASSAGTGVAYGYTF. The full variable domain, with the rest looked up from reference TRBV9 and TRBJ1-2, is DSGVTQTPKHLITATGQRVTLRCSPRSGDLSVYWYQQSLDQGLQFLIQYYNGEERAKGNILERFSAQQFPDLHSELNLSSLELGDSALYFCASSAGTGVAYGYTFGSGTRLTVV.

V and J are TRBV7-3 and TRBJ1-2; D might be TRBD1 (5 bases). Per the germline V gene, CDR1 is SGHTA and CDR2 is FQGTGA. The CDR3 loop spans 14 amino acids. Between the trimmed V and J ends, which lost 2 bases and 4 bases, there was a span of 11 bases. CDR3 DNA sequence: TGTGCCAGCAGCTTAGGGAGGGGATCCTATGGCTACACCTTC. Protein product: CASSLGRGSYGYTF.